The clone carrying this T cell receptor (beta chain) was recorded many times. The data derive from a study of spatial heterogeneity in lung cancer. Indicated time point: sample taken at primary tumor resection. Samples were obtained from about 72 donors, all untreated early-stage non-small cell lung cancer patients. With 2 bases removed from V and 5 bases from J, the gap between germline ends came to 16 bases. The CDR3 sequence is 15 residues long. Germline V gene lookup returns CDR1 MDHEN and CDR2 SYDVKM. Each CDR3 protein is one row after TCRdb ran MiXCR on the 5' RACE reads. Seen here are about 80,000 distinct CDR3 sequences, under 8.5% observed once, and the top ten hold 6.8%.

The chain employs TRBV28 and TRBJ2-7; D gene unclear. The sequence derives from a male donor with early-stage non-small cell lung cancer. The material sequenced was PBMCs, taken at surgery. CDR3 nucleotides: TGTGCCAGCAGTTTAGGAGTTCTCCAGTCCCACGAGCAGTACTTC. Translation gives CASSLGVLQSHEQYF.